This T cell receptor beta chain was captured by sequencing in a study of T-cell memory formation after mild COVID-19. A note on this clonotype: Its antigen is currently unknown.

The length of the CDR3 is 13 residues. V was trimmed by 2 bases and J by 4 bases, leaving 8 bases between them. CDR1 and CDR2 from the germline V gene are SEHNR and FQNEAQ (reference sequence). Constant-segment primers and 5'RACE yielded cDNA libraries for TCR alpha and TCR beta, each carrying sample barcodes and UMIs. TCRdb analysed the 5' RACE reads with MiXCR anew, one entry per CDR3 protein. The table records about 82,000 distinct CDR3 sequences, roughly 16% of them present only once. Study-wide results and caveats: SARS-CoV-2 specificity of second-wave clones peaking day 37 was unconfirmed. The finding that pre-infection memory included some responding clones suggested that cross-reactive memory joined. Clones which contracted sat mainly in CM and EM if CD4+, and in EMRA if CD8+.

The gene calls are TRBV7-9 and TRBJ1-2, with D hard to call. The TCR was taken from a young man who had mild COVID-19 (a few samples of this study predate the infection). Cell type and time point are not known. Specimen: PBMCs or a T cell subset sorted from them (not recorded which). CDR3 residues: CASSLQESYGYTF. CDR3 bases: TGTGCCAGCAGCTTACAGGAAAGCTATGGCTACACCTTC. Based on the CDR3 plus reference TRBV7-9 and TRBJ1-2, the full variable domain is DTGVSQNPRHKITKRGQNVTFRCDPISEHNRLYWYRQTLGQGPEFLTYFQNEAQLEKSRLLSDRFSAERPKGSFSTLEIQRTEQGDSAMYLCASSLQESYGYTFGSGTRLTVV.